Presented here are 17 T cell receptor beta chains from one specimen sequenced in a study of graft-versus-host responses after intestinal transplantation. TCRdb's copy holds only in-frame clones and misses some; the assay was immunoSEQ multiplex PCR. The sample includes about 97,000 clones, roughly 90% of them seen just once. The input for sequencing was PBMCs, taken approximately 420 days after intestinal transplant. These receptors all come from a human patient who received an intestinal transplant, so some T cells may come from the graft donor.

V and J are TRBV19 and TRBJ2-7; D might be TRBD2 (5 bases). The length of the CDR3 is 12 residues. The germline V gene has CDR1 LNHDA and CDR2 SQIVND (reference sequence). V was cut by 4 bases and J by 3 bases, with 7 bases left in between. The CDR3 region is CASSTGDYEQYF. The CDR3 nucleotides read TGTGCCAGTAGTACCGGGGACTACGAGCAGTACTTC.

For this clone: This same CDR3 is encoded by further DNA sequences in the sample. This chain links TRBV7-2 with TRBJ1-2; D is perhaps TRBD1 (6 bases). This CDR3 is 12 amino acids long. V gave up 6 bases and J gave up 7 bases, with 12 bases separating them. Germline V CDR1 and CDR2: SGHTA, FQGNSA. CDR3 bases: TGTGCCAGCAGTACGGGAGGGGGTGGCTACACCTTC. It specifies CASSTGGGGYTF.

This chain uses TRBV6-1 with TRBJ2-7; D call uncertain. Trimming removed 8 bases from V and 5 bases from J, with 19 bases in between. The CDR3 runs 14 residues. Germline CDR1 reads MNHNS; CDR2 reads SASEGT. CDR3 loop: CASGVWVESDEQYF. In DNA, the CDR3 is TGTGCCAGCGGCGTTTGGGTGGAGTCCGACGAGCAGTACTTC.

The J gene is TRBJ1-1, the V gene TRBV18, with 8 nucleotides matching TRBD1. Germline V gene data show CDR1 as KGHSH and CDR2 as LQKENI. The CDR3 has 14 amino acids. Germline trimming cut 3 bases from V and 8 bases from J; bases unmatched to any gene: 8. The CDR3, as DNA: TGTGCCAGCTCACCGGCTCCGGGACAGGTCGAAGCTTTCTTT. This translates into CASSPAPGQVEAFF. The full variable domain, rest sourced from reference TRBV18 and TRBJ1-1, is NAGVMQNPRHLVRRRGQEARLRCSPMKGHSHVYWYRQLPEEGLKFMVYLQKENIIDESGMPKERFSAEFPKEGPSILRIQQVVRGDSAAYFCASSPAPGQVEAFFGQGTRLTVV.

The genes are TRBV9 and TRBJ2-7; 10 nucleotides line up with TRBD2. The germline CDR1 and CDR2 sequences are SGDLS and YYNGEE. V gave up 0 bases and J gave up 7 bases; unmatched junction bases: 7. The CDR3 is made up of 15 amino acids. CDR3 in amino acids: CASSVVPAGGQEQYF. DNA for the CDR3: TGTGCCAGCAGCGTAGTTCCAGCGGGGGGGCAAGAGCAGTACTTC.

The V and J genes are TRBV7-6 and TRBJ2-7, with D possibly TRBD2 on 6 matching bases. The CDR3 loop spans 14 amino acids. V lost 1 base, J lost 5 bases, and 12 bases lay in between. Germline lookup yields CDR1 SGHVS and CDR2 FNYEAQ. The CDR3 reads CASSLVGGSDEQYF. Here the CDR3 DNA reads TGTGCCAGCAGCTTAGTTGGGGGGTCCGACGAGCAGTACTTC.

The chain has TRBV9 and TRBJ2-2; D gene uncertain. Germline V gives CDR1 SGDLS, CDR2 YYNGEE. V lost 0 bases and J lost 5, with 11 bases in between. CDR3 length equals 15 residues. CDR3 in amino acids: CASSVGLRATGELFF. The CDR3 bases are TGTGCCAGCAGCGTAGGGCTAAGAGCTACCGGGGAGCTGTTTTTT. Full variable domain (rest looked up from reference TRBV9 and TRBJ2-2): DSGVTQTPKHLITATGQRVTLRCSPRSGDLSVYWYQQSLDQGLQFLIQYYNGEERAKGNILERFSAQQFPDLHSELNLSSLELGDSALYFCASSVGLRATGELFFGEGSRLTVL.

The chain recombines TRBV18 with TRBJ2-3; 8 nucleotides align to TRBD1. There are 15 residues in the CDR3. The J segment lost 5 bases and the V segment lost 4 bases, leaving 8 bases of the junction unmatched. The germline gives CDR1 KGHSH, CDR2 LQKENI. The CDR3 loop reads CASSLDQGARDTQYF. CDR3 coding DNA: TGTGCCAGCTCACTCGATCAGGGGGCGAGAGATACGCAGTATTTT.

The chain recombines TRBV7-3 with TRBJ1-2, with D unresolved. Looked up from germline, CDR1 is SGHTA and CDR2 is FQGTGA. V was trimmed by 5 bases and J by 2 bases, leaving 9 bases between them. The CDR3 has 13 residues. This CDR3 is CASSPGENYGYTF. DNA for the CDR3: TGTGCCAGCAGCCCCGGAGAGAACTATGGCTACACCTTC.

V gene TRBV4-1 combines with J gene TRBJ2-5; D not resolved. The CDR3 totals 14 residues. Germline loops: CDR1 MGHRA, CDR2 YSYEKL. Deletions cut 1 base from V and 5 bases from J, with 11 bases between. CDR3: CASSQAEGKETQYF. Here the CDR3 DNA reads TGCGCCAGCAGCCAAGCGGAAGGGAAGGAGACCCAGTACTTC.

A single count supports this clone. This CDR3 is CASSQARQGGSPLHF. The CDR3 DNA reads as TGCGCCAGCAGCCAAGCCCGACAGGGCGGGTCACCCCTCCACTTT. The chain recombines TRBV4-1 with TRBJ1-6; 7 bases match TRBD1. Germline-derived CDR1 and CDR2 are MGHRA and YSYEKL. Trimming took 1 base from V and 10 from J; bases not matched to a gene: 7. The CDR3 is 15 residues long.

The CDR3 bases are TGTGCCAGCAGCTCGAGAGTGCGGGCAGATACGCAGTATTTT. It codes for CASSSRVRADTQYF. The V call is TRBV7-9, the J call TRBJ2-3; D perhaps matches TRBD2 (5 bases). CDR1 is SEHNR, CDR2 FQNEAQ, per germline (reference sequence). The CDR3 is 14 amino acids. Trimming pared 4 bases from V and 4 bases from J, leaving 12 bases between.

This clone showed up just once. V and J are TRBV5-1 and TRBJ2-5, with 7 bases identical to TRBD1. The CDR3 extends over 14 amino acids. The germline V gene has CDR1 SGHRS and CDR2 YFSETQ. V was clipped by 0 bases and J by 5 bases; unmatched bases: 4. The CDR3 sequence is CASSLVGGEETQYF. In DNA, the CDR3 is TGCGCCAGCAGCTTGGTAGGGGGCGAGGAGACCCAGTACTTC.

The chain joins TRBV9 to TRBJ2-3; D ambiguous. CDR1 is SGDLS, CDR2 YYNGEE, per germline. V lost 4 bases, J lost 2 bases, and 14 bases lay in between. There are 15 residues in the CDR3. The CDR3 DNA reads as TGTGCCAGCAGCCACAGAGGCATAGCCACAGATACGCAGTATTTT. It encodes CASSHRGIATDTQYF. The full variable domain, with the rest looked up from reference TRBV9 and TRBJ2-3, is DSGVTQTPKHLITATGQRVTLRCSPRSGDLSVYWYQQSLDQGLQFLIQYYNGEERAKGNILERFSAQQFPDLHSELNLSSLELGDSALYFCASSHRGIATDTQYFGPGTRLTVL.

The chain carries TRBV27 and TRBJ1-5, with 9 bases aligning to TRBD1. The CDR3 runs 17 residues. The germline V gene encodes CDR1 MNHEY and CDR2 SMNVEV (reference sequence). J was trimmed by 3 bases and V by 5 bases; bases with no gene match: 11. CDR3 nucleotide sequence: TGTGCCAGCAGTCCATGGACAGGGGAGGGGTACAATCAGCCCCAGCATTTT. Translated, it gives CASSPWTGEGYNQPQHF.

The V and J genes are TRBV6-1 and TRBJ1-5; D is uncertain. The germline V gene encodes CDR1 MNHNS and CDR2 SASEGT. Deletions cut 6 bases from V and 6 bases from J, with 9 bases between. CDR3 length equals 12 residues. The CDR3 nucleotides are TGTGCCAGCAGCCAGCTAGCTCAGCCCCAGCATTTT. This encodes CASSQLAQPQHF.

The rearrangement joins TRBV10-3 to TRBJ2-1; D is ambiguous. Germline V CDR1 and CDR2: ENHRY, SYGVKD. The CDR3 is 15 amino acids. Deletions cut 6 bases from V and 0 bases from J, with 12 bases between. In DNA, the CDR3 is TGTGCCATCAGGCCCGGCCGTGACTCCTACAATGAGCAGTTCTTC. Protein product: CAIRPGRDSYNEQFF.